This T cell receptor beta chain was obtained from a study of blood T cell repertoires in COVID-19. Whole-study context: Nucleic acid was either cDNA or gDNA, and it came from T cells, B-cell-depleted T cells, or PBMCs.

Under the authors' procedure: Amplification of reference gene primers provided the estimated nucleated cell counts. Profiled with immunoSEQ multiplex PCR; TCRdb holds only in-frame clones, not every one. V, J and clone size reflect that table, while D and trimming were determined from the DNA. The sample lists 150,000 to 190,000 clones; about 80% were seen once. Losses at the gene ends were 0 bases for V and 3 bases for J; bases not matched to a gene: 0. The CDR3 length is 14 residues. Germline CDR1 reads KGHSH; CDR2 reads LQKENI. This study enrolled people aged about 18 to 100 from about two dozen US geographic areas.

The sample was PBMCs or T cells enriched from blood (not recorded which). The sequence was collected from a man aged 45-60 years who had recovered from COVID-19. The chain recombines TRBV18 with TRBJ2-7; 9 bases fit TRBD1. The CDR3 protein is CASSPPTGGYEQYF. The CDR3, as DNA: TGTGCCAGCTCACCACCGACAGGGGGCTACGAGCAGTACTTC.